The 3 T cell receptor beta chains below were found in one sample sequenced in a study of CD8 T cells in ankylosing spondylitis. Broader study findings: The study identified a TCR beta motif of roughly eight highly homologous variants that appeared characteristic of ankylosing spondylitis blood.

TCRdb recomputed calls from the 5' RACE reads with MiXCR, one row per CDR3 protein. The sample yields about 220,000 distinct CDR3 sequences, about 7.3% seen once. No cognate antigen is known for these TCRs. What was sequenced was blood, either unsorted or a sorted T cell fraction (not recorded which). These TCRs come from a male donor with ankylosing spondylitis.

Many counts were recorded for this clonotype. V is TRBV7-2 and J is TRBJ2-3, with D perhaps given as TRBD1 or TRBD2 (5 bases each). Germline loops: CDR1 SGHTA, CDR2 FQGNSA. Trimming took 7 bases from V and 6 from J, leaving 17 bases between them. This CDR3 region has 14 residues. CDR3 sequence: CASTTASWGDTQYF. The CDR3, as DNA: TGTGCCAGCACCACCGCTAGTTGGGGGGATACGCAGTATTTT.

This clonotype was observed many times. In nucleotides, the CDR3 is TGTGCCAGCAGCCCTCGGGGACAGGGAATCTACACCTTC. Protein sequence: CASSPRGQGIYTF. The chain couples TRBV14 to TRBJ1-2, with 9 bases aligning to TRBD1. The V gene's germline CDR1 is SGHDN and CDR2 FVKESK. The CDR3 is made up of 13 amino acids. V gave up 4 bases and J gave up 10 bases; unmatched junction bases: 7. Variable domain in full (rest from reference TRBV14 and TRBJ1-2): EAGVTQFPSHSVIEKGQTVTLRCDPISGHDNLYWYRRVMGKEIKFLLHFVKESKQDESGMPNNRFLAERTGGTYSTLKVQPAELEDSGVYFCASSPRGQGIYTFGSGTRLTVV.

The chain employs TRBV9 and TRBJ1-1; D possibly corresponds to TRBD1 (6 bases). Trimming shortened V by 4 bases and J by 2 bases, and 12 bases separated the two germline ends. The CDR3 totals 14 residues. CDR1 and CDR2 from the germline V gene are SGDLS and YYNGEE. The CDR3 DNA reads TGTGCCAGCAGCACGAGGACAGTAAACACTGAAGCTTTCTTT. It yields the protein CASSTRTVNTEAFF. Together with reference TRBV9 and TRBJ1-1, the CDR3 gives the full variable domain: DSGVTQTPKHLITATGQRVTLRCSPRSGDLSVYWYQQSLDQGLQFLIQYYNGEERAKGNILERFSAQQFPDLHSELNLSSLELGDSALYFCASSTRTVNTEAFFGQGTRLTVV.